A selection of T cell receptor beta chains follows, all from one sample in a study of blood T cell repertoires in COVID-19. Produced via immunoSEQ multiplex PCR; TCRdb's table is partial and in-frame only. The sample has roughly 200,000 clones; 65% to 90% are singletons. Input material: PBMCs or T cells enriched from blood (not recorded which). The receptors stem from a woman in her fifties or sixties with acute COVID-19. Each CDR3 is given with its conserved first and last residue. The D gene is left open where the match is weak. Rows give clone size only sometimes, using once, few, many, or a class for an expanded clone.

abundance: -; v_gene: TRBV6-6; j_gene: TRBJ1-4; d_gene: -; CDR3nt: TGTGCCAGCACTGCGACAGCCGAAAAACTGTTTTTT; CDR3aa: CASTATAEKLFF
abundance: -; v_gene: TRBV2; j_gene: TRBJ2-5; d_gene: TRBD2; CDR3nt: TGTGCCAGCAGTGACGGCGGGGGGGTTAAAGAGACCCAGTACTTC; CDR3aa: CASSDGGGVKETQYF
abundance: -; v_gene: TRBV5-1; j_gene: TRBJ2-5; d_gene: -; CDR3nt: TGCGCCAGCAGCTCTGCGGGTCACCAAGAGACCCAGTACTTC; CDR3aa: CASSSAGHQETQYF
abundance: few; v_gene: TRBV19; j_gene: TRBJ1-6; d_gene: TRBD1; CDR3nt: TGTGCCAGTAGGGTGGACAGGGGAAATTCACCCCTCCACTTT; CDR3aa: CASRVDRGNSPLHF
abundance: few; v_gene: TRBV15; j_gene: TRBJ1-2; d_gene: TRBD1; CDR3nt: TGTGCCACCAGCAGAGAACGGGGACAGGGGTATGGCTACACCTTC; CDR3aa: CATSRERGQGYGYTF
abundance: -; v_gene: TRBV5-8; j_gene: TRBJ2-2; d_gene: -; CDR3nt: TGTGCCAGCAGCTCGGTAACAGTGACCGGGGAGCTGTTTTTT; CDR3aa: CASSSVTVTGELFF
abundance: many; v_gene: TRBV5-1; j_gene: TRBJ2-3; d_gene: TRBD2; CDR3nt: TGCGCCAGCAGCCCGACTAGCGGGGGGGTAGGAGATACGCAGTATTTT; CDR3aa: CASSPTSGGVGDTQYF
abundance: -; v_gene: TRBV19; j_gene: TRBJ1-2; d_gene: -; CDR3nt: TGTGCCAGTAATCTGGACAGCTCTAACTATGGCTACACCTTC; CDR3aa: CASNLDSSNYGYTF
abundance: -; v_gene: TRBV11-2; j_gene: TRBJ1-4; d_gene: -; CDR3nt: TGTGCCAGCAGCCCAAGACAGAGTAATGAAAAACTGTTTTTT; CDR3aa: CASSPRQSNEKLFF
abundance: -; v_gene: TRBV16; j_gene: TRBJ2-3; d_gene: -; CDR3nt: TGTGCCAGCAGCCCAGGTTTAAGCCTCGCAGATACGCAGTATTTT; CDR3aa: CASSPGLSLADTQYF
abundance: -; v_gene: TRBV6-5; j_gene: TRBJ1-2; d_gene: TRBD1; CDR3nt: TGTGCCAGCACCCCCTCGGGGGACAGCTATGGCTACACCTTC; CDR3aa: CASTPSGDSYGYTF
abundance: -; v_gene: TRBV6-5; j_gene: TRBJ1-1; d_gene: -; CDR3nt: TGTGCCAGCAGACGGGGCACTGAAGCTTTCTTT; CDR3aa: CASRRGTEAFF
abundance: -; v_gene: TRBV29-1; j_gene: TRBJ2-1; d_gene: TRBD2; CDR3nt: TGCAGCGTTGAGACTAGCGGGAGTCTCAATGAGCAGTTCTTC; CDR3aa: CSVETSGSLNEQFF
abundance: -; v_gene: TRBV7-2; j_gene: TRBJ2-2; d_gene: -; CDR3nt: TGTGCCAGCAGCTTAGCAGCAGGGGCCGGCACCGGGGAGCTGTTTTTT; CDR3aa: CASSLAAGAGTGELFF
abundance: -; v_gene: TRBV24-1; j_gene: TRBJ1-5; d_gene: TRBD1; CDR3nt: TGTGCCACCAGTGATGCTCAGGGGGCAGATCAGCCCCAGCATTTT; CDR3aa: CATSDAQGADQPQHF
abundance: -; v_gene: TRBV9; j_gene: TRBJ1-3; d_gene: -; CDR3nt: TGTGCCAGCAGCGTAGTGTCAGGAGGACTCTCTGGAAACACCATATATTTT; CDR3aa: CASSVVSGGLSGNTIYF
abundance: -; v_gene: TRBV12-3/TRBV12-4; j_gene: TRBJ1-2; d_gene: -; CDR3nt: TGTGCCAGTCGGGAGGGGTTGGATGGTGGCTACACCTTC; CDR3aa: CASREGLDGGYTF
abundance: -; v_gene: TRBV6-2/TRBV6-3; j_gene: TRBJ2-1; d_gene: -; CDR3nt: TGTGCCAGCAGTTACCCCCAGGTACGAGCCCAGTTCTTC; CDR3aa: CASSYPQVRAQFF
abundance: -; v_gene: TRBV29-1; j_gene: TRBJ2-7; d_gene: -; CDR3nt: TGCAGCGTTCGCACAGTAGAATCCTACGAGCAGTACTTC; CDR3aa: CSVRTVESYEQYF
abundance: -; v_gene: TRBV13; j_gene: TRBJ2-3; d_gene: TRBD2; CDR3nt: TGTGCCAGCACCGAGCGGGGGATACAAGATACGCAGTATTTT; CDR3aa: CASTERGIQDTQYF
abundance: -; v_gene: TRBV6-1; j_gene: TRBJ1-2; d_gene: -; CDR3nt: TGTGCCAGCAGTGAAGACTCGGTCTCTGGCTACACCTTC; CDR3aa: CASSEDSVSGYTF
abundance: -; v_gene: TRBV27; j_gene: TRBJ1-2; d_gene: -; CDR3nt: TGTGCCAGCAGTTTGACAGCTTACTATGGCTACACCTTC; CDR3aa: CASSLTAYYGYTF
abundance: -; v_gene: TRBV11-2; j_gene: TRBJ2-1; d_gene: -; CDR3nt: TGTGCCAGCAGCTTACCTTCCAATCGGGGGGAGCAGTTCTTC; CDR3aa: CASSLPSNRGEQFF
abundance: -; v_gene: TRBV5-5; j_gene: TRBJ1-4; d_gene: TRBD1; CDR3nt: TGTGCCAGCAGCTTTACGGGACAGGGGGGAGAAAAACTGTTTTTT; CDR3aa: CASSFTGQGGEKLFF
abundance: -; v_gene: TRBV7-2; j_gene: TRBJ1-5; d_gene: TRBD1; CDR3nt: TGTGCCAGCAGCACCTCGACAGGGCGCAATCAGCCCCAGCATTTT; CDR3aa: CASSTSTGRNQPQHF
abundance: few; v_gene: TRBV7-2; j_gene: TRBJ2-5; d_gene: TRBD2; CDR3nt: TGTGCCTCTTCATTCGAGGGGACTAGCGGGATGAGGACCCAGTACTTC; CDR3aa: CASSFEGTSGMRTQYF
abundance: -; v_gene: TRBV18; j_gene: TRBJ2-7; d_gene: -; CDR3nt: TGTGCCAGCTCAACGGGAGCAGGGTCTCTTCTGGGCGAGCAGTACTTC; CDR3aa: CASSTGAGSLLGEQYF
abundance: once; v_gene: TRBV19; j_gene: TRBJ1-5; d_gene: -; CDR3nt: TGTGCCAGTAGTCCGGGACACCTTAGCAATCAGCCCCAGCATTTT; CDR3aa: CASSPGHLSNQPQHF
abundance: -; v_gene: TRBV6-9; j_gene: TRBJ2-1; d_gene: -; CDR3nt: TGTGCCAGCAGTTCCCCGGGGTTCAATGAGCAGTTCTTC; CDR3aa: CASSSPGFNEQFF
abundance: few; v_gene: TRBV2; j_gene: TRBJ2-2; d_gene: -; CDR3nt: TGTGCCAGCAGTGGGGCGGCGGGCCGTGGGACCGGGGAGCTGTTTTTT; CDR3aa: CASSGAAGRGTGELFF
abundance: -; v_gene: TRBV30; j_gene: TRBJ2-7; d_gene: -; CDR3nt: TGTGCCTGGAGAGTGGAGGGACTGTTGATTGGCGAGCAGTACTTC; CDR3aa: CAWRVEGLLIGEQYF
abundance: -; v_gene: TRBV7-9; j_gene: TRBJ2-1; d_gene: -; CDR3nt: TGTGCCAGCAGCTTAGCGCAGGGCAGGGAAGATGAGCAGTTCTTC; CDR3aa: CASSLAQGREDEQFF
abundance: -; v_gene: TRBV30; j_gene: TRBJ2-3; d_gene: TRBD2; CDR3nt: TGTGCCTTGCAGACTAGCGCCACAGATACGCAGTATTTT; CDR3aa: CALQTSATDTQYF
abundance: -; v_gene: TRBV9; j_gene: TRBJ2-3; d_gene: TRBD1; CDR3nt: TGTGCCAGCAGCACTCGACAGGGATCCACAGATACGCAGTATTTT; CDR3aa: CASSTRQGSTDTQYF
abundance: few; v_gene: TRBV7-2; j_gene: TRBJ2-3; d_gene: TRBD2; CDR3nt: TGTGCCAGCAGCCCGATAGCGGGGGGCCCGCAGTATTTT; CDR3aa: CASSPIAGGPQYF
abundance: -; v_gene: TRBV7-6; j_gene: TRBJ2-7; d_gene: TRBD2; CDR3nt: TGTGCCAGCAGCTTAGGCCTGATTATTAGCGGGACCCCCTACGAGCAGTACTTC; CDR3aa: CASSLGLIISGTPYEQYF
abundance: -; v_gene: TRBV11-2; j_gene: TRBJ1-1; d_gene: -; CDR3nt: TGTGCCAGCAGCCCACTCGATGAAGCTTTCTTT; CDR3aa: CASSPLDEAFF
abundance: -; v_gene: TRBV5-1; j_gene: TRBJ1-1; d_gene: -; CDR3nt: TGCGCCAGCAGCTTCGTTGGACAGAATAGCGCAGCTTTCTTT; CDR3aa: CASSFVGQNSAAFF
abundance: -; v_gene: TRBV9; j_gene: TRBJ2-2; d_gene: TRBD2; CDR3nt: TGTGCCAGCAGCGCCCTAGCGGGGGTAGGCACCGGGGAGCTGTTTTTT; CDR3aa: CASSALAGVGTGELFF
abundance: -; v_gene: TRBV6-1; j_gene: TRBJ1-1; d_gene: -; CDR3nt: TGTGCCAGCAGTGTCGGGGGGGGGACCCCACCGATGAACACTGAAGCTTTCTTT; CDR3aa: CASSVGGGTPPMNTEAFF
abundance: few; v_gene: TRBV5-1; j_gene: TRBJ1-4; d_gene: -; CDR3nt: TGCGCCAGCAGCTTGACAGGGACTAATGAAAAACTGTTTTTT; CDR3aa: CASSLTGTNEKLFF
abundance: few; v_gene: TRBV27; j_gene: TRBJ1-4; d_gene: TRBD1; CDR3nt: TGTGCCAGCAAGAGGGGGACAGGGGTGACTGAAAAACTGTTTTTT; CDR3aa: CASKRGTGVTEKLFF
abundance: -; v_gene: TRBV9; j_gene: TRBJ1-1; d_gene: TRBD1; CDR3nt: TGTGCCAGCAGCGTCGACAGGGTGAACACTGAAGCTTTCTTT; CDR3aa: CASSVDRVNTEAFF
abundance: -; v_gene: TRBV11-2; j_gene: TRBJ2-5; d_gene: -; CDR3nt: TGTGCCAGCAGCTTAGGACAGCAAGAGACCCAGTACTTC; CDR3aa: CASSLGQQETQYF
abundance: few; v_gene: TRBV7-9; j_gene: TRBJ1-1; d_gene: -; CDR3nt: TGTGCCAGCAGCTTCACCACTGGGAGGGATACTGAAGCTTTCTTT; CDR3aa: CASSFTTGRDTEAFF
abundance: -; v_gene: TRBV28; j_gene: TRBJ1-1; d_gene: -; CDR3nt: TGTGCCAGCACCAGGTACGGAAGGGGTGAGTCAGGTGAAGCTTTCTTT; CDR3aa: CASTRYGRGESGEAFF
abundance: -; v_gene: TRBV5-1; j_gene: TRBJ1-2; d_gene: TRBD1; CDR3nt: TGCGCCAGCAGCCCGGACAGGGAATATGGCTACATCTTC; CDR3aa: CASSPDREYGYIF
abundance: -; v_gene: TRBV7-2; j_gene: TRBJ1-1; d_gene: TRBD1; CDR3nt: TGTGCCAGCAGCGTGGGACAGATTAACACTGAAGCTTTCTTT; CDR3aa: CASSVGQINTEAFF
abundance: -; v_gene: TRBV19; j_gene: TRBJ1-5; d_gene: TRBD1; CDR3nt: TGTGCCAGTACCGACAGGGATAGCAATCAGCCCCAGCATTTT; CDR3aa: CASTDRDSNQPQHF
abundance: -; v_gene: TRBV10-3; j_gene: TRBJ1-5; d_gene: TRBD1; CDR3nt: TGTGCCATCAGTGGGGACAGGGGAATTCAGCCCCAGCATTTT; CDR3aa: CAISGDRGIQPQHF
abundance: -; v_gene: TRBV24-1; j_gene: TRBJ2-1; d_gene: -; CDR3nt: TGTGCCACCAGTGACCGGGGGACGGCCAATGAGCAGTTCTTC; CDR3aa: CATSDRGTANEQFF
abundance: -; v_gene: TRBV5-1; j_gene: TRBJ1-6; d_gene: -; CDR3nt: TGCGCCAGCAGCTTGACTGCTAATAATTCACCCCTCCACTTT; CDR3aa: CASSLTANNSPLHF
abundance: -; v_gene: TRBV9; j_gene: TRBJ2-1; d_gene: TRBD2; CDR3nt: TGTGCCAGCAGCCCCCGACTAGCGGGAGCCGATGAGCAGTTCTTC; CDR3aa: CASSPRLAGADEQFF
abundance: -; v_gene: TRBV5-1; j_gene: TRBJ2-5; d_gene: -; CDR3nt: TGCGCCAGCAGCTTTCGGAGCGGAGCCCAAGAGACCCAGTACTTC; CDR3aa: CASSFRSGAQETQYF
abundance: -; v_gene: TRBV28; j_gene: TRBJ2-3; d_gene: TRBD1; CDR3nt: TGTGCCAGCAGTTTACCCATTGACAGGGGTACGCAGTATTTT; CDR3aa: CASSLPIDRGTQYF
abundance: -; v_gene: TRBV5-5; j_gene: TRBJ1-3; d_gene: -; CDR3nt: TGTGCCAGCAGTCCCGACAGGAACTCTGGAAACACCATATATTTT; CDR3aa: CASSPDRNSGNTIYF
abundance: -; v_gene: TRBV7-2; j_gene: TRBJ1-3; d_gene: TRBD1; CDR3nt: TGTGCCAGCAGCTACGGGACAGGGACTGGAAACACCATATATTTT; CDR3aa: CASSYGTGTGNTIYF
abundance: -; v_gene: TRBV11-3; j_gene: TRBJ2-2; d_gene: -; CDR3nt: TGTGCCAGCAGCTTAGTAAGCTTAAACACCGGGGAGCTGTTTTTT; CDR3aa: CASSLVSLNTGELFF
abundance: -; v_gene: TRBV6-1; j_gene: TRBJ1-4; d_gene: -; CDR3nt: TGTGCCAGCAGTGAAACTTTCCGAGAAAAACTGTTTTTT; CDR3aa: CASSETFREKLFF
abundance: -; v_gene: TRBV7-9; j_gene: TRBJ2-3; d_gene: -; CDR3nt: TGTGCCAGCACCGTACAGGGCTACTCTAGCACAGATACGCAGTATTTT; CDR3aa: CASTVQGYSSTDTQYF